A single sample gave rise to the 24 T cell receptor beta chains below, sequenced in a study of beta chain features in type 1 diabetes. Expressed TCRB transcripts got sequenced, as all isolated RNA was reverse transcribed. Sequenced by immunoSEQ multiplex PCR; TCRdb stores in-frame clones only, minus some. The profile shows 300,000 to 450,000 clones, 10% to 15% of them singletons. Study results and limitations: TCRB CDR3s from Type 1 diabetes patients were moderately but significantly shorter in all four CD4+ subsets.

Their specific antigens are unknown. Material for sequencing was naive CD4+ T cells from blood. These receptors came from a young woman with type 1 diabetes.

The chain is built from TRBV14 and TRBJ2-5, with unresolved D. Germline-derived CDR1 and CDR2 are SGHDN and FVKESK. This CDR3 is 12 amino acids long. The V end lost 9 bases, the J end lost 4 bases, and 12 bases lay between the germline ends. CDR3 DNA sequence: TGTGCCAGTAAGAAACCGGGAGAGACCCAGTACTTC. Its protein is CASKKPGETQYF. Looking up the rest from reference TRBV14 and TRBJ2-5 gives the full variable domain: EAGVTQFPSHSVIEKGQTVTLRCDPISGHDNLYWYRRVMGKEIKFLLHFVKESKQDESGMPNNRFLAERTGGTYSTLKVQPAELEDSGVYFCASKKPGETQYFGPGTRLLVL.

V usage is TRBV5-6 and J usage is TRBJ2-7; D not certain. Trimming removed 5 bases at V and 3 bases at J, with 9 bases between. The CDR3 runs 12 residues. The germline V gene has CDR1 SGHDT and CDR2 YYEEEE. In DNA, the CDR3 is TGTGCCAGCAGTTACTATGACTACGAGCAGTACTTC. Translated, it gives CASSYYDYEQYF. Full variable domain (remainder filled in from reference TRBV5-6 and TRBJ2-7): DAGVTQSPTHLIKTRGQQVTLRCSPKSGHDTVSWYQQALGQGPQFIFQYYEEEERQRGNFPDRFSGHQFPNYSSELNVNALLLGDSALYLCASSYYDYEQYFGPGTRLTVT.

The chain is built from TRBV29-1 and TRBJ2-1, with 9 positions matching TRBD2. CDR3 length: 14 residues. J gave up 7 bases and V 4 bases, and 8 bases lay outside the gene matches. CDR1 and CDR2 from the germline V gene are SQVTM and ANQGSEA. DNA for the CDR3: TGCAGCGTTGTGTTGGGACTAGCACAGAATGAGCAGTTCTTC. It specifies CSVVLGLAQNEQFF.

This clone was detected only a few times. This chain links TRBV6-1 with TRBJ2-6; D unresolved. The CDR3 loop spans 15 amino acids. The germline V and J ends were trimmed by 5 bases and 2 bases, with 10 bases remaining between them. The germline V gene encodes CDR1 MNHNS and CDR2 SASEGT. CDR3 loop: CASSIESTGANVLTF. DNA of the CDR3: TGTGCCAGCAGTATCGAGTCAACTGGGGCCAACGTCCTGACTTTC.

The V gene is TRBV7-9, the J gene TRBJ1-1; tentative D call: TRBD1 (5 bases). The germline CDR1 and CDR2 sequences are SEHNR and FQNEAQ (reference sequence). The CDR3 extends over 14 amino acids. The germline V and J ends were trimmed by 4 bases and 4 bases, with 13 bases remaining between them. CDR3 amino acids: CASSSLSQGTEAFF. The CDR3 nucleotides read TGTGCCAGCAGCTCGTTATCCCAGGGCACTGAAGCTTTCTTT.

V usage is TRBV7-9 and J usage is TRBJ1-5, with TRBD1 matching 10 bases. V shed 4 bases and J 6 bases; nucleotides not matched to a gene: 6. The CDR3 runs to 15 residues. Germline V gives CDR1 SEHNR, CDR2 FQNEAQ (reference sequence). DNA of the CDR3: TGTGCCAGCAGCTCCGGGACAGGGGAGAGTCAGCCCCAGCATTTT. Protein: CASSSGTGESQPQHF.

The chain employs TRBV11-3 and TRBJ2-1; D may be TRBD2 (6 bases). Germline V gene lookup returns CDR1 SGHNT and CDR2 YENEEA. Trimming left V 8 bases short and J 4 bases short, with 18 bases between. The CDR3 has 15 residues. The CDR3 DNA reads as TGTGCCAGCTCCTCCCCGGGACTTGGATACAATGAGCAGTTCTTC. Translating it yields CASSSPGLGYNEQFF.

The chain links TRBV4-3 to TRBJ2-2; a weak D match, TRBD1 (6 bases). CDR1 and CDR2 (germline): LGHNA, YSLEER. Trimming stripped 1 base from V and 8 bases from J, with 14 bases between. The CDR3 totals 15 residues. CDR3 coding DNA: TGCGCCAGCAGCCAAGGACCGGACAGCGCGGGGGAGCTGTTTTTT. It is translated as CASSQGPDSAGELFF.

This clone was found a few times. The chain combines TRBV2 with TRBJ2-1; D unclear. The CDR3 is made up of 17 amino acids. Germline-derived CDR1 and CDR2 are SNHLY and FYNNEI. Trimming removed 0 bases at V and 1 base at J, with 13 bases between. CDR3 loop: CASSEARLGRSYNEQFF. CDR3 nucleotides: TGTGCCAGCAGTGAAGCCCGACTGGGTAGGTCCTACAATGAGCAGTTCTTC.

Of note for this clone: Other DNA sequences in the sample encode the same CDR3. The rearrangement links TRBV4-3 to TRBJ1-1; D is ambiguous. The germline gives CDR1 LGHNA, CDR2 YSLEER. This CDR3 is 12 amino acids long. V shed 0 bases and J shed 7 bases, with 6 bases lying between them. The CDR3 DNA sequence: TGCGCCAGCAGCCAAGATAGAGGTGAAGCTTTCTTT. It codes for CASSQDRGEAFF.

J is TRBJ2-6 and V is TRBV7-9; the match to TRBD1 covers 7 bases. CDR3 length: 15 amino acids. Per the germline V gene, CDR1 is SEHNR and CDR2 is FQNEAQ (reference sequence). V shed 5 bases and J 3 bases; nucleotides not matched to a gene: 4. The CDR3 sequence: CASSVTGVGANVLTF. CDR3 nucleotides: TGTGCCAGCAGCGTCACAGGGGTTGGGGCCAACGTCCTGACTTTC.

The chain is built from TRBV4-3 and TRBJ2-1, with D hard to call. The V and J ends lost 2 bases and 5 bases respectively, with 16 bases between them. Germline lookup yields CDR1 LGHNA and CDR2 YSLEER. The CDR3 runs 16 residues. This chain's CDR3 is CASSQSNPPEDNEQFF. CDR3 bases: TGCGCCAGCAGCCAATCCAACCCCCCAGAGGACAATGAGCAGTTCTTC.

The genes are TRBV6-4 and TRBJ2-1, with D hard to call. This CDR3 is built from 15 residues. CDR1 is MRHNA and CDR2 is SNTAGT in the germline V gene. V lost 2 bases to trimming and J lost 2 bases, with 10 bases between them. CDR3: CASSDSRRPYNEQFF. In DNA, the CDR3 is TGTGCCAGCAGTGACAGCCGTCGCCCCTACAATGAGCAGTTCTTC.

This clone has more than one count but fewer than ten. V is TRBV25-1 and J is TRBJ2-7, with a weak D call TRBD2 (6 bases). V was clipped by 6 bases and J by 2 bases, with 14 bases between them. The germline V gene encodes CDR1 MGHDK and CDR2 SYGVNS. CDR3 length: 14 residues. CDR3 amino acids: CASRGGTIAYEQYF. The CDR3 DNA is TGTGCCAGCAGGGGGGGTACCATCGCCTACGAGCAGTACTTC.

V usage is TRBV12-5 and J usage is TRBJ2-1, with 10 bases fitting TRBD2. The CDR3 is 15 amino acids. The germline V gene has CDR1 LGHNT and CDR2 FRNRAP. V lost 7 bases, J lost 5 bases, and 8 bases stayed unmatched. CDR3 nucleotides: TGTGCTAGTGCCGAAGGGACTAGCGTTAACAATGAGCAGTTCTTC. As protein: CASAEGTSVNNEQFF. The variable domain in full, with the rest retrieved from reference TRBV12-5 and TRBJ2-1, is DARVTQTPRHKVTEMGQEVTMRCQPILGHNTVFWYRQTMMQGLELLAYFRNRAPLDDSGMPKDRFSAEMPDATLATLKIQPSEPRDSAVYFCASAEGTSVNNEQFFGPGTRLTVL.

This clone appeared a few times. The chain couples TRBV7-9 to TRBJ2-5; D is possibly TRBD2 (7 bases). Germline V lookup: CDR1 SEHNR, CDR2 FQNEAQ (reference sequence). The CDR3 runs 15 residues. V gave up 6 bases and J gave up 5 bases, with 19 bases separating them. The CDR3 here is CASREGLQGRETQYF. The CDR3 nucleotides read TGTGCCAGCAGGGAGGGACTACAGGGTCGGGAGACCCAGTACTTC.

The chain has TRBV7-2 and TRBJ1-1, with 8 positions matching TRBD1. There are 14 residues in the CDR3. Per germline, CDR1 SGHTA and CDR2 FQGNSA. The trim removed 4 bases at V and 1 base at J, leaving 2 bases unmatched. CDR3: CASSSGTGNTEAFF. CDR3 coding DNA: TGTGCCAGCAGCTCCGGGACAGGGAACACTGAAGCTTTCTTT.

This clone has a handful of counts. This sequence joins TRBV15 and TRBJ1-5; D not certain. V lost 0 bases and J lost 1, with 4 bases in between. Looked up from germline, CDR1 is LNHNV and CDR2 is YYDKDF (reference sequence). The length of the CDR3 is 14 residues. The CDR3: CATSRDISNQPQHF. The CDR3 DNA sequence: TGTGCCACCAGCAGAGATATCAGCAATCAGCCCCAGCATTTT.

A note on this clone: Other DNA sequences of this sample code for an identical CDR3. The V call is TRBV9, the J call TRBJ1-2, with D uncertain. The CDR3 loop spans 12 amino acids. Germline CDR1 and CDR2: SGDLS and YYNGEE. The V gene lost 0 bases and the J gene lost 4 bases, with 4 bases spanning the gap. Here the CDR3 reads CASSVGGYGYTF. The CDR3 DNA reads TGTGCCAGCAGCGTAGGCGGCTATGGCTACACCTTC. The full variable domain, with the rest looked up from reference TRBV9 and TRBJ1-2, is DSGVTQTPKHLITATGQRVTLRCSPRSGDLSVYWYQQSLDQGLQFLIQYYNGEERAKGNILERFSAQQFPDLHSELNLSSLELGDSALYFCASSVGGYGYTFGSGTRLTVV.

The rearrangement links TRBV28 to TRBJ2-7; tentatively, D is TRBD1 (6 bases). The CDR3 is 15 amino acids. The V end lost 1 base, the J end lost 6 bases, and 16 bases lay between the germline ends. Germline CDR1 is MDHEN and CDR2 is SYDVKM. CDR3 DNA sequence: TGTGCCAGCAGTTTATTGGCCCAGGGGCGGATCGAGCAGTACTTC. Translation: CASSLLAQGRIEQYF. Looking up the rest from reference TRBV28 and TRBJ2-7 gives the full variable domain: DVKVTQSSRYLVKRTGEKVFLECVQDMDHENMFWYRQDPGLGLRLIYFSYDVKMKEKGDIPEGYSVSREKKERFSLILESASTNQTSMYLCASSLLAQGRIEQYFGPGTRLTVT.

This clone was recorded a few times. CDR3 residues: CSVAPDTQRGYTF. DNA for the CDR3: TGCAGCGTTGCGCCGGACACTCAAAGGGGCTACACCTTC. The chain carries TRBV29-1 and TRBJ1-2, with D possibly TRBD1 on 5 matching bases. Germline values: CDR1 SQVTM, CDR2 ANQGSEA. CDR3 length: 13 residues. V was shortened by 4 bases and J by 8 bases, with 17 bases between the two germline ends.

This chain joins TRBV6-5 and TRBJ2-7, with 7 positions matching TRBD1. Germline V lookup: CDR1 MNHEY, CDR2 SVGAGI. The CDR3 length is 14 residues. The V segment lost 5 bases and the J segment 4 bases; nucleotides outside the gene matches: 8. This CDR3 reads CASSSLGTVYEQYF. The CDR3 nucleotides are TGTGCCAGCAGTAGCCTCGGGACAGTATACGAGCAGTACTTC.

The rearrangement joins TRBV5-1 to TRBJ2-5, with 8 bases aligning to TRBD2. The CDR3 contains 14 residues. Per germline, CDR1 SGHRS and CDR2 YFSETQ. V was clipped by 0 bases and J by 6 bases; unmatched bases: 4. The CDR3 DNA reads TGCGCCAGCAGCTTGGCCGGGGGGGAGAAGACCCAGTACTTC. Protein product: CASSLAGGEKTQYF.

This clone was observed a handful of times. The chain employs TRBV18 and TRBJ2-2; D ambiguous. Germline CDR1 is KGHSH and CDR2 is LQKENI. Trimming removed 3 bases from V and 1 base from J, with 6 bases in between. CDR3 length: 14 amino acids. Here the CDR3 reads CASSPRENTGELFF. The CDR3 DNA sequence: TGTGCCAGCTCACCTCGAGAGAACACCGGGGAGCTGTTTTTT.